This T cell receptor beta chain came from a study of cytomegalovirus exposure and HLA in healthy donors. Across the study: The same platform was used for the 110 or so validation repertoires as for the approximately 730 first-cohort repertoires, as reported in a later analysis.

A remark on this clone: The target antigen is unknown.

Trimming shortened V by 0 bases and J by 9 bases, and 9 bases separated the two germline ends. Germline assignment: CDR1 LGHNA and CDR2 YNFKEQ. This CDR3 spans 12 amino acids. Whole-study findings and limits: Three chains linked to CMV were shown in vitro to be specific for CMV antigens. Associated with cytomegalovirus, according to the listing, were 150 to 200 TCR beta chains.

The protocol was immunoSEQ multiplex PCR, while the TCRdb copy is restricted to in-frame clones and leaves out a portion. This sample carries 70,000 to 80,000 clones, over 90% of them seen once, and the ten largest clones take approximately 3%. The V gene is TRBV4-2, the J gene TRBJ2-7; D is ambiguous. The sample comprised PBMCs. This TCR derives from a woman between 18 and 29 years old in good health and CMV-seropositive. DNA for the CDR3: TGTGCCAGCAGCCAAGATCCTATCGGGCAGTACTTC. Protein sequence: CASSQDPIGQYF.